This T cell receptor beta chain was observed in a study of blood T cells in healthy people across ages. A sample-barcoded 5' primer and a J-beta primer mix were used in a second PCR of about 6 to 12 cycles. Sequencing yielded, for each sample, at least 3 million paired-end reads carrying CDR3. TCRdb re-analysed the 5' RACE reads in MiXCR, keeping a single row per CDR3 protein. The table has about a million distinct CDR3 sequences, more than 30% seen once; the top ten hold under 15%. The extraction recovered at least 5.5 micrograms of total RNA per sample. The CDR3 is 15 residues long. Germline lookup yields CDR1 SNHLY and CDR2 FYNNEI. Deletions cut 2 bases from V and 3 bases from J, with 10 bases between. This clonotype appeared a few times.

The sequence was collected from a man between 18 and 35 years old in good health. The sequenced sample consisted of blood. The chain links TRBV2 to TRBJ1-4; D is ambiguous. The CDR3 DNA reads TGTGCCAGCAGTGAAAGGCAGTTGGCTAATGAAAAACTGTTTTTT. It encodes CASSERQLANEKLFF.